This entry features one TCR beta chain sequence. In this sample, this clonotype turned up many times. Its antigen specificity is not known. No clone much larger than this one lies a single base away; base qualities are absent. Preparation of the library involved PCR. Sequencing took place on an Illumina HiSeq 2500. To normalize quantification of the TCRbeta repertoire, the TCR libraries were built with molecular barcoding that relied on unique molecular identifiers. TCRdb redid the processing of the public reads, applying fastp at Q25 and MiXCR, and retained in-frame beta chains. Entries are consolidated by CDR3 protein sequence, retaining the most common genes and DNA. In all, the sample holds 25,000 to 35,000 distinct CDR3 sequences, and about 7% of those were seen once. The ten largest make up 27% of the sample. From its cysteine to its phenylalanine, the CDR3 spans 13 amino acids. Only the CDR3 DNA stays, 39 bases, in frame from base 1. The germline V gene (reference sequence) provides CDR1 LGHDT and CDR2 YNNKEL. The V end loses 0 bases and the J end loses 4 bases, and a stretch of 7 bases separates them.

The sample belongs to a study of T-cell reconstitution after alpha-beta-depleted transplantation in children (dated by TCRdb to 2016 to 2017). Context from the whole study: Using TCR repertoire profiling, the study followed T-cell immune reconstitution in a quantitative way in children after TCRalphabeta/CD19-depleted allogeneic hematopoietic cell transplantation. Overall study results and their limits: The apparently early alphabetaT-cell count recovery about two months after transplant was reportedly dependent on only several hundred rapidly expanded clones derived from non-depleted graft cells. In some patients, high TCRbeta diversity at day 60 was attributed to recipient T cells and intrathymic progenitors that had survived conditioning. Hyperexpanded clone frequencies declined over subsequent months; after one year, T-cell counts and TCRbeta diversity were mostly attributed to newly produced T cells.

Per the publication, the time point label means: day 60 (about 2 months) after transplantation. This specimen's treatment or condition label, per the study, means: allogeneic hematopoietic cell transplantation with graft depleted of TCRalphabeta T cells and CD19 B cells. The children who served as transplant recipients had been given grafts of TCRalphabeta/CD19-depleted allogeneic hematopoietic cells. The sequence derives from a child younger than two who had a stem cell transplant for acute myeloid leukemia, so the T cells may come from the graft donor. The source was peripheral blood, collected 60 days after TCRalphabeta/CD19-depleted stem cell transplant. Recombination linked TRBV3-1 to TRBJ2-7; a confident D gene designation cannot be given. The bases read TGTGCCAGCAGCCAAGATCACATTTACGAGCAGTACTTC. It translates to CASSQDHIYEQYF.